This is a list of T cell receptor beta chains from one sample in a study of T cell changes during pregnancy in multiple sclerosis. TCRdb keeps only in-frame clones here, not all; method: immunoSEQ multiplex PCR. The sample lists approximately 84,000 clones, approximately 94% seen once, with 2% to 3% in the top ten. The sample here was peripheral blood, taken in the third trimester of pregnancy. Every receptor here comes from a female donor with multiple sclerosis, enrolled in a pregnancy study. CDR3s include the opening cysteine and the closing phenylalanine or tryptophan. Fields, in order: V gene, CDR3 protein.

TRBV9	CASSVDPGTGGYEQYF
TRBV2	CASFVRDRGNYGYTF
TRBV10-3	CAISESGTLYSNQPQHF
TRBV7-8	CASSFREQVNTEAFF
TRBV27	CASKKGGDGYTF
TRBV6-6	CASSSISRGNTEAFF
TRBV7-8	CASSAGDRGGGYTF
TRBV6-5	CATLLATGSLYEQYF
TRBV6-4	CASSDSSGGNEQFF
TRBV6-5	CASTPSGANVLTF
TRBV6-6	CASSYGYPGAGELFF
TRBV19	CASSIRDTDETQYF
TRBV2	CASSSSGVYNEQFF
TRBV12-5	CASGLGQGSGYTF
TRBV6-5	CATYGSNYGYTF
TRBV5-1	CASSLEIGQQETQYF
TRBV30	CAWSVGRGRETQYF
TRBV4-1	CASSQEGSYNEQFF
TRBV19	CASSFSGGSYEQYF
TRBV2	CASSVRRGGQETQYF
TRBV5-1	CASSGRSRNTGELFF
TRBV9	CASSIILNRGTGNTIYF
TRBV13	CASEGRGNTEAFF
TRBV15	CATGAEISGANVLTF
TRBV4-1	CASSPISGQGSNYGYTF
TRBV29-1	CSVGGGYGYTF
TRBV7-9	CASSLTLPGVYNSPLHF
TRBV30	CAWIPPGQNNSPLHF
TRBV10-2	CASSEGREVLSGQETQYF
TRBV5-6	CASSSRDLGNQPQHF
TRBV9	CASSAGQSNYGYTF
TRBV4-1	CASSQSPGLGWDTQYF
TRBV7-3	CASSLTPGQTTQYF
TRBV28	CASSLPGPGRELFF
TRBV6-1	CASSERGTGANVLTF
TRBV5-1	CASSFGTGPYEQYF
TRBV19	CASSIGAGQGTEAFF
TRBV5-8	CASSPHWEAFF
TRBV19	CASSRGDQPQHF
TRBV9	CASSVSSKGYEQYF
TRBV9	CASSGFSGLAGPGELFF
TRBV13	CASSLRGSSSTDTQYF
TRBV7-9	CASSLQGGSSPLHF
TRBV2	CASSESRRVGEQFF
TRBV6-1	CASSSSGGTSNEQFF
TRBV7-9	CASSLGQALDWGYTF
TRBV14	CASSQAAGEETQYF
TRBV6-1	CASRRGSSGNTIYF
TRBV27	CASSLSLREYGYTF
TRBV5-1	CASSLDGQGIHEQYF
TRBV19	CASRLAGASYEQYF
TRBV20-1	CSAKSGQSLHF
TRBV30	CAWRRKETNYGYTF
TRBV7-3	CASSLNTTDRRLREQYF